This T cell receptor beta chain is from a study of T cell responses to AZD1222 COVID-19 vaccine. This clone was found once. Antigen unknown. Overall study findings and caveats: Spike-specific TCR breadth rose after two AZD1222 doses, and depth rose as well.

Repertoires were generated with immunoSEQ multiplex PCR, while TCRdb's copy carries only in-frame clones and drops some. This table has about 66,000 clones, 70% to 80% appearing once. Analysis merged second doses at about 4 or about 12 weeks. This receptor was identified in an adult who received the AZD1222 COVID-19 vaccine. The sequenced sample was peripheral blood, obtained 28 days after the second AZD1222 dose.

CDR3 coding DNA: TGCGCCAGCAGCTTGGGGCACAGGGCCGGGGAGCTGTTTTTT. The encoded protein is CASSLGHRAGELFF. The rearrangement uses TRBV5-1 and TRBJ2-2; TRBD1 is a possible D gene (6 bases). The CDR3 has 14 residues. V was shortened by 0 bases and J by 6 bases, with 9 bases between the two germline ends. CDR1 and CDR2 from the germline V gene are SGHRS and YFSETQ.